The clone carrying this T cell receptor beta chain was observed a few times. Using its own MiXCR run on the RT-PCR reads, TCRdb lists one record per CDR3 protein. The repertoire holds around 750,000 distinct CDR3 sequences, with over 20% as singletons. The data derive from a study of response to subunit inactivated influenza vaccine. With 4 bases removed from V and 4 bases from J, the gap between germline ends came to 14 bases. Germline V gene sequence: CDR1 MRHNA, CDR2 SNTAGT. This CDR3 is built from 15 residues. Sequences were derived from PBMCs from blood, sampled around 5 days after vaccination. The clonotype was recovered from a man in his forties or fifties who received an inactivated influenza vaccine. J is TRBJ2-1 and V is TRBV6-4; D gene ambiguous. CDR3: CASSASFAPYNEQFF. For the CDR3, the DNA is TGTGCCAGCAGTGCATCTTTCGCACCATACAATGAGCAGTTCTTC.